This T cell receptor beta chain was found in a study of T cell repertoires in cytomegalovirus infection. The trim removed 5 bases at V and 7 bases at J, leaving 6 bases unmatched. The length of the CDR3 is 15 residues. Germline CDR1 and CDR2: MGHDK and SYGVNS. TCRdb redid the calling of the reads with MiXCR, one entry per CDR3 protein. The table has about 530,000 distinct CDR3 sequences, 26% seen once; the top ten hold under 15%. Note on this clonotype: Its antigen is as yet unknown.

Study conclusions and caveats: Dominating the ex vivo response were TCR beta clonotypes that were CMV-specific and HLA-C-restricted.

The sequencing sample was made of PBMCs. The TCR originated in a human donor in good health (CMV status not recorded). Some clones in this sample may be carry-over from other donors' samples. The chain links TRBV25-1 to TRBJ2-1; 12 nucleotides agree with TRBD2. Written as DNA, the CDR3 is TGTGCCAGCAGTCCCCGACTAGCGGGAGAGAATGAGCAGTTCTTC. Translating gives CASSPRLAGENEQFF.